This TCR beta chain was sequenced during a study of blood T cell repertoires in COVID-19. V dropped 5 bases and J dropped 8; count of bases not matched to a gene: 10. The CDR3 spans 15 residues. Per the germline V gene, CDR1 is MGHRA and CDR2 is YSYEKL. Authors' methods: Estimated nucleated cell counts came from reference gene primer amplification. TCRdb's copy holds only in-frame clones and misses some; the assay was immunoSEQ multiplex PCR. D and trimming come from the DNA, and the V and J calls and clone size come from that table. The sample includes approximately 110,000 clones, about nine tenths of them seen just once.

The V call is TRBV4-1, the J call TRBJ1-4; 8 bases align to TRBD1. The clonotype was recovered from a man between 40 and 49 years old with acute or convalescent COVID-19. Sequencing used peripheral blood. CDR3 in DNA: TGCGCCAGCAGCACCATACAGGGGGATCAGGAAAAACTGTTTTTT. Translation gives CASSTIQGDQEKLFF.